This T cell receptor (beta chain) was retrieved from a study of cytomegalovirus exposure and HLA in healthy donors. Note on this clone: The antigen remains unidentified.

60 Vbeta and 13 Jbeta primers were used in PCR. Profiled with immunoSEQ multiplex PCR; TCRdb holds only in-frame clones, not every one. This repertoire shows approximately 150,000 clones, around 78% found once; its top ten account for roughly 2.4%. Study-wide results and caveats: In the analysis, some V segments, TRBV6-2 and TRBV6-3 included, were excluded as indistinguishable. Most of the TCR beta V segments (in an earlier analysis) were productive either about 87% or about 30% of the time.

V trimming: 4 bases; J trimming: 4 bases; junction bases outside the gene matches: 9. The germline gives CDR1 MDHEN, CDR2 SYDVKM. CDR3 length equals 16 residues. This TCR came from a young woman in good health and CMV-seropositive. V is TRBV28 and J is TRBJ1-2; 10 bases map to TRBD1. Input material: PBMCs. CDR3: CASSSPMGQGSYGYTF. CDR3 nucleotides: TGTGCCAGCAGTTCCCCCATGGGACAGGGGAGCTATGGCTACACCTTC.